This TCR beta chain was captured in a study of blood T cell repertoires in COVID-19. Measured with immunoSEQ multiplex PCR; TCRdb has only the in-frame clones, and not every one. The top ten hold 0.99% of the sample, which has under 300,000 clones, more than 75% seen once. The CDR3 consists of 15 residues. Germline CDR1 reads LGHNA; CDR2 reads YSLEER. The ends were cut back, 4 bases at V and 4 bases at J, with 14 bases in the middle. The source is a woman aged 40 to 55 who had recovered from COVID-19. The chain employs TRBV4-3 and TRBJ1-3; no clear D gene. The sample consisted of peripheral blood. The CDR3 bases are TGCGCCAGCAGCCCCCCCGGGGTGATGGGAAACACCATATATTTT. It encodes CASSPPGVMGNTIYF.